Detailed here is one TCR beta chain. Its matching antigen is unknown. This CDR3 is 14 amino acids long. Trimming cost V 6 bases and J 1 base, with 11 bases left between them. CDR1 is SGHTA, CDR2 FQGNSA, per germline. This sample stems from a study of regulatory T cells in long-lasting Graves disease. Findings and caveats of the study: Researchers reported studying only peripheral blood, not thyroid tissue.

The time point: persistent/refractory GD, antithyroid drugs over 5 years with positive TRAb. Generation of the TCR library employed RNA extracted from PBMCs. Staff took roughly 9 milliliters of peripheral blood and put it into EDTA tubes. CDR3 regions were amplified by Arm-PCR using iRepertoire HTBI primers to build TCR beta libraries. Each CDR3 protein gets one entry after TCRdb re-called the multiplex PCR reads with MiXCR. This table has about 470,000 distinct CDR3 sequences, around 20% appearing once. Specimen: peripheral blood mononuclear cells (PBMCs), collected when the disease was refractory, from a patient treated with antithyroid drugs. The origin of this receptor is a female donor with Graves disease. V usage is TRBV7-2 and J usage is TRBJ2-3; TRBD2 is a possible D gene (5 bases). In nucleotides, the CDR3 is TGTGCCAGCAGTCTCCTTAGCGGCACAGATACGCAGTATTTT. It encodes CASSLLSGTDTQYF.